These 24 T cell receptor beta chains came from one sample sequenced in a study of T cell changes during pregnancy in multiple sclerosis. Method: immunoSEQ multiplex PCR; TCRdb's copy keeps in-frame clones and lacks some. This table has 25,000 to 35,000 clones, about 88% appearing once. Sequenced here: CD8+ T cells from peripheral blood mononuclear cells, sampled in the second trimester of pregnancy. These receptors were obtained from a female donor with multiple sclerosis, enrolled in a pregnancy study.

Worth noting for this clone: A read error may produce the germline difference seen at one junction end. CDR3 in amino acids: CASSLDGGVADW. The CDR3 DNA reads as TGTGCCAGCAGCTTAGATGGAGGGGTCGCGGATTGG. V is TRBV7-9 and J is TRBJ1-4, with D perhaps TRBD1 (5 bases). Germline CDR1 reads SEHNR; CDR2 reads FQNEAQ (reference sequence). This CDR3 region has 12 residues.

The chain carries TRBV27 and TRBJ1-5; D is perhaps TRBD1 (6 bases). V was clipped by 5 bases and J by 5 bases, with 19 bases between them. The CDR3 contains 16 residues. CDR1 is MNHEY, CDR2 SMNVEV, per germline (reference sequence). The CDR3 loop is CASSPSYGGADQPQHF. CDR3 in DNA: TGTGCCAGCAGTCCCTCTTATGGGGGCGCGGATCAGCCCCAGCATTTT.

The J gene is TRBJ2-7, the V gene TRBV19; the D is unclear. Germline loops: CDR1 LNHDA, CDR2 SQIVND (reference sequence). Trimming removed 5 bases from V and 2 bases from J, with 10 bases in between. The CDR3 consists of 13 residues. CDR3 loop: CASSWAGTYEQYF. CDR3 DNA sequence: TGTGCCAGTAGTTGGGCCGGCACCTACGAGCAGTACTTC.

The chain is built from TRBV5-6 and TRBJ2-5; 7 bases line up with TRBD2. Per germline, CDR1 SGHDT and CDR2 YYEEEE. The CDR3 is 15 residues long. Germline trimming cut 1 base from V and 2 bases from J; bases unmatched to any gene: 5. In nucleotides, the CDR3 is TGTGCCAGCAGCTTGAGCGGGACTTTTCAAGAGACCCAGTACTTC. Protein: CASSLSGTFQETQYF.

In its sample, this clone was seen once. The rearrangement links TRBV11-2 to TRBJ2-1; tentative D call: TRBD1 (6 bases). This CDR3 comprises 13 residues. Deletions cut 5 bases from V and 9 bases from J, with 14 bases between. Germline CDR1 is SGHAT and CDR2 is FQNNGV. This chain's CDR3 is CASSLRTAPEQFF. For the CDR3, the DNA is TGTGCCAGCAGCCTACGGACAGCCCCTGAGCAGTTCTTC. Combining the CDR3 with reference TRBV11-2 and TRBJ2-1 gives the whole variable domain EAGVAQSPRYKIIEKRQSVAFWCNPISGHATLYWYQQILGQGPKLLIQFQNNGVVDDSQLPKDRFSAERLKGVDSTLKIQPAKLEDSAVYLCASSLRTAPEQFFGPGTRLTVL.

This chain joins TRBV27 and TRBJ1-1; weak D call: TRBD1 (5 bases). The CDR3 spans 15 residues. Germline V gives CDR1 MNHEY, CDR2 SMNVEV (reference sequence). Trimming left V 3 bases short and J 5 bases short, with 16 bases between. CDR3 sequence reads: CASSFRREGRTEAFF. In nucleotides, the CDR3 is TGTGCCAGCAGTTTCCGCAGGGAGGGAAGGACTGAAGCTTTCTTT.

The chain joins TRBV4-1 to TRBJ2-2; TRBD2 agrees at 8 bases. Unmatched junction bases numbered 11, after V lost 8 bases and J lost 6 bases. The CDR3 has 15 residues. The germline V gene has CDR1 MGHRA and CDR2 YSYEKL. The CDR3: CASARGLGVAGELFF. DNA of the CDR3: TGCGCCAGCGCTAGGGGACTAGGGGTAGCCGGGGAGCTGTTTTTT.

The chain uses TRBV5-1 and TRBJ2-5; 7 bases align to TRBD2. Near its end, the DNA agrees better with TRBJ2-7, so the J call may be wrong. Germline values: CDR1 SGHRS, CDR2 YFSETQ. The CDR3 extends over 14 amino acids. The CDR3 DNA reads TGCGCCAGCAGCTTGTCAGGGCGGGGGATCGAGCAGTACTTC. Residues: CASSLSGRGIEQYF.

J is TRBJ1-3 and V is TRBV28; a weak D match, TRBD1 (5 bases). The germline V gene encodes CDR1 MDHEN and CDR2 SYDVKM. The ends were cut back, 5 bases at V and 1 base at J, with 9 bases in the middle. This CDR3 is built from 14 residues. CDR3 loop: CASSPGFSGNTIYF. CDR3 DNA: TGTGCCAGCAGTCCAGGGTTTTCTGGAAACACCATATATTTT.

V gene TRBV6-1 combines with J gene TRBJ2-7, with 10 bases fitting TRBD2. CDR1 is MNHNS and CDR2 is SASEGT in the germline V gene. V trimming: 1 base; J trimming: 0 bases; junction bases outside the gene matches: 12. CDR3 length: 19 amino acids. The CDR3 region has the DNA TGTGCCAGCAGTGAAGAGTATGCTAGCGGGGGCCAAAGCTCCTACGAGCAGTACTTC. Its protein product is CASSEEYASGGQSSYEQYF.

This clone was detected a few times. The CDR3 here is CASSNTRTGGHNTEAFF. The DNA for the CDR3 is TGTGCCAGCAGTAACACCCGAACGGGAGGACATAACACTGAAGCTTTCTTT. The rearrangement uses TRBV28 and TRBJ1-1; tentative D call: TRBD1 (5 bases). Germline V CDR1 and CDR2: MDHEN, SYDVKM. The CDR3 runs 17 residues. The V and J ends lost 5 bases and 2 bases respectively, with 21 bases between them.

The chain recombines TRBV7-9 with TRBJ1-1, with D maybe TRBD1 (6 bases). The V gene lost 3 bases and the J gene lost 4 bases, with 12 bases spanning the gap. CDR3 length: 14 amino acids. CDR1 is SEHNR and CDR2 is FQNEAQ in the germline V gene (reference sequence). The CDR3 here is CASSFGGAFTEAFF. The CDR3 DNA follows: TGTGCCAGCAGCTTTGGGGGGGCGTTCACTGAAGCTTTCTTT.

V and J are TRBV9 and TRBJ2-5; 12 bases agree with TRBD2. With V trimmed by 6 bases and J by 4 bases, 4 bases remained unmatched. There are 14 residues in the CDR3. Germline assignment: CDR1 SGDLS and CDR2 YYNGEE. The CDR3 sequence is CASTPGLAGETQYF. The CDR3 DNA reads TGTGCCAGCACCCCGGGACTAGCGGGAGAGACCCAGTACTTC.

CDR3 bases: TGTGCCAGCAGCAACACGGGGACTAGCGGGAGTTTCTACGAGCAGTACTTC. Protein product: CASSNTGTSGSFYEQYF. V and J are TRBV28 and TRBJ2-7; 14 bases line up with TRBD2. There are 17 residues in the CDR3. The V and J ends lost 6 bases and 3 bases, in that order; junction bases with no gene match: 10. CDR1 and CDR2 (germline): MDHEN, SYDVKM. Based on the CDR3 plus reference TRBV28 and TRBJ2-7, the full variable domain is DVKVTQSSRYLVKRTGEKVFLECVQDMDHENMFWYRQDPGLGLRLIYFSYDVKMKEKGDIPEGYSVSREKKERFSLILESASTNQTSMYLCASSNTGTSGSFYEQYFGPGTRLTVT.

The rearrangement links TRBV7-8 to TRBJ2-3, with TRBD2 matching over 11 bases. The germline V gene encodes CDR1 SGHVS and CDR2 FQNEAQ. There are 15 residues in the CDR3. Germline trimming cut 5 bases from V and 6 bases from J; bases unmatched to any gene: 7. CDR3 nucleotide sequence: TGTGCCAGCAGCCCAAAGGCTAGCGGGAGGGATACGCAGTATTTT. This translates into CASSPKASGRDTQYF.

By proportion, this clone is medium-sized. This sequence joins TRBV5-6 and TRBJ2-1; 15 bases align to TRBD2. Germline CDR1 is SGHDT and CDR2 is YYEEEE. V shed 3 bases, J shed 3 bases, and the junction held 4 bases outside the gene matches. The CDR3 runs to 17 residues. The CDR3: CASSWGTSGRHYNEQFF. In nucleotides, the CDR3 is TGTGCCAGCAGCTGGGGGACTAGCGGGAGGCACTACAATGAGCAGTTCTTC.

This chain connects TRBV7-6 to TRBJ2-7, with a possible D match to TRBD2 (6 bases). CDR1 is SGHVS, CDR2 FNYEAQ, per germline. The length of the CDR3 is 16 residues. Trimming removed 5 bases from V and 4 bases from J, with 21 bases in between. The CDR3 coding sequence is TGTGCCAGCAGCACCCTGGGTGGCGGGGTCGTTTACGAGCAGTACTTC. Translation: CASSTLGGGVVYEQYF.

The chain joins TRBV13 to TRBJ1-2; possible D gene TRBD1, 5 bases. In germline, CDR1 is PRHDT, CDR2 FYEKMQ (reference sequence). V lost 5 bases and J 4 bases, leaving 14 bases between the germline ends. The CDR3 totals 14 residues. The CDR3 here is CASSPQGLGYGYTF. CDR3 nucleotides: TGTGCCAGCAGCCCGCAGGGTTTAGGCTATGGCTACACCTTC.

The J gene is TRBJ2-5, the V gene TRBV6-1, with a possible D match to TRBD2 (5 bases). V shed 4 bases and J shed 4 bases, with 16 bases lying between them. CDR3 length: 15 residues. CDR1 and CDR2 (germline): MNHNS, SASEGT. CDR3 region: CASSGTLGVVETQYF. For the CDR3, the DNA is TGTGCCAGCAGTGGGACTTTAGGAGTGGTAGAGACCCAGTACTTC.

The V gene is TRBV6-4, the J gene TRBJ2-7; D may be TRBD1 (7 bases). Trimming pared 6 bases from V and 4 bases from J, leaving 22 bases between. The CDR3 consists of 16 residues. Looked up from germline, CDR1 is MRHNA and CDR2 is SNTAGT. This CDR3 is CASSACRRDRPYEQYF. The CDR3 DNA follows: TGTGCCAGCAGCGCCTGCCGGCGGGACAGACCTTACGAGCAGTACTTC.

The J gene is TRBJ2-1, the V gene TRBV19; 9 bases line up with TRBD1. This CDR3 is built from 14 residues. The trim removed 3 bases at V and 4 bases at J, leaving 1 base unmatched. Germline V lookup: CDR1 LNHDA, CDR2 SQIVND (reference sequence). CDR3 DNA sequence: TGTGCCAGTAGTATCGGGACAGGGTACAATGAGCAGTTCTTC. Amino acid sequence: CASSIGTGYNEQFF.

The CDR3 spells CASSSLGGGELFF. Written as DNA, the CDR3 is TGTGCCAGCAGTTCGCTAGGGGGAGGGGAGCTGTTTTTT. The V and J genes are TRBV27 and TRBJ2-2; D is perhaps TRBD1 (6 bases). The length of the CDR3 is 13 residues. The germline V gene encodes CDR1 MNHEY and CDR2 SMNVEV (reference sequence). Trimming pared 4 bases from V and 8 bases from J, leaving 11 bases between.

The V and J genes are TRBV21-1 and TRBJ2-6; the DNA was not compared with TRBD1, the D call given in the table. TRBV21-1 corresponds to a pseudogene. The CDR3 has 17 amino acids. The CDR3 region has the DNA TGTGCCAGCAGCAAAGGCTACGTAGGGGCTAGGGCCAACGTCCTGACTTTC. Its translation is CASSKGYVGARANVLTF.

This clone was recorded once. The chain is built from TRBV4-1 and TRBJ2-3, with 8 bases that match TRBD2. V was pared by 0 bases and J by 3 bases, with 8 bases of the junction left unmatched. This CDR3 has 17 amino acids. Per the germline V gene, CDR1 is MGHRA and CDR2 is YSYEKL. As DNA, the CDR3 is TGCGCCAGCAGCCAAGAACCCCCGGGAGGGGGGACAGATACGCAGTATTTT. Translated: CASSQEPPGGGTDTQYF.